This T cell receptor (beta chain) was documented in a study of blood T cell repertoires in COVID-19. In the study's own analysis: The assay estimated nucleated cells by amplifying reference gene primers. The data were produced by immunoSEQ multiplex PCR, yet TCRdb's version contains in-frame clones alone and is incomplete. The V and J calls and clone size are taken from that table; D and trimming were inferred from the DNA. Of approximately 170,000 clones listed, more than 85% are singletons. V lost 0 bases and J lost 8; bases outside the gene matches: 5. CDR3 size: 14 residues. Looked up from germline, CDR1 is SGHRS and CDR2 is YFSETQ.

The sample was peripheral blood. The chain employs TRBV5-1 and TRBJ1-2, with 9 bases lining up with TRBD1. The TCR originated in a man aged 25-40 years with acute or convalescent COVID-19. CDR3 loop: CASSLDKQGAGYTF. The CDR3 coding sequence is TGCGCCAGCAGCTTGGATAAACAGGGGGCCGGCTACACCTTC.